The present T cell receptor (beta chain) was sequenced within a study of blood T cell repertoires in COVID-19. Overall study: PBMCs, B-cell-depleted T cells, or T cells were the source of the cDNA or gDNA that made up the material.

Germline V lookup: CDR1 SEHNR, CDR2 FQNEAQ (reference sequence). V lost 0 bases and J lost 0; bases outside the gene matches: 6. This CDR3 comprises 17 residues. Here immunoSEQ multiplex PCR was the method, and the copy in TCRdb shows in-frame clones only, minus some. Among some 150,000 clones listed, 65% to 90% were seen once. This chain connects TRBV7-9 to TRBJ2-3; 7 positions agree with TRBD2. Material: peripheral blood. This TCR was recovered from a woman aged 55-70 years with COVID-19, enrolled during active disease. CDR3 sequence reads: CASSLARDSGSTDTQYF. In nucleotides, the CDR3 is TGTGCCAGCAGCTTAGCGAGAGATAGCGGGAGCACAGATACGCAGTATTTT.